This T cell receptor beta chain appears in the sequencing data of a study of blood T cell repertoires in COVID-19. Generated by immunoSEQ multiplex PCR, the TCRdb table keeps only in-frame clones and is missing some. The sample shows around 220,000 clones, around 85% of them seen only once. Trimming left V 2 bases short and J 9 bases short, with 11 bases between. This CDR3 has 13 residues. CDR1 and CDR2 from the germline V gene are LNHDA and SQIVND (reference sequence). The sequencing input was peripheral blood. The chain combines TRBV19 with TRBJ2-1; possible D gene TRBD2, 5 bases. The clonotype comes from a woman aged 40 to 50 with active or convalescent COVID-19. The CDR3 DNA is TGTGCCAGTAGTATACGGGCTAGCATTGAGCAGTTCTTC. Translated, it gives CASSIRASIEQFF. The full variable domain, in which reference TRBV19 and TRBJ2-1 provide the parts outside the CDR3, is DGGITQSPKYLFRKEGQNVTLSCEQNLNHDAMYWYRQDPGQGLRLIYYSQIVNDFQKGDIAEGYSVSREKKESFPLTVTSAQKNPTAFYLCASSIRASIEQFFGPGTRLTVL.